This T cell receptor (beta chain) was retrieved from a study of shared clonotypes between healthy human individuals. Across the study: Plates per donor: three CD4 naive, three CD4 memory, two CD8 naive, one CD8 memory.

Everyone who donated was a Caucasian adult who lived in Nashville, Tennessee. From CD4+ cells came CD45RA+ naive and CD45RA-negative memory subsets. Per sorted-subset replicate PCR, input was around 200 ng DNA, representing roughly 29,000 T cell genomes. Profiling relied on immunoSEQ multiplex PCR, and the TCRdb table lists in-frame clones only, not all of them. The table records about 1.1 million clones, around 82% of them present only once. Note on this clone: Other DNA variants within this sample encode the same CDR3.

Material for sequencing was memory CD4+ T cells from PBMCs. Subset noted: CD45RA-negative fraction. This clonotype was sampled from a man between 18 and 29 years old in good health. Some clones in this sample may be carry-over from other donors' samples.

The CDR3 nucleotides read TGTGCCAGCAGTCTAACAGGAGGTGGTGGCTACACCTTC. Protein: CASSLTGGGGYTF. The chain links TRBV28 to TRBJ1-2; possible D gene TRBD1, 5 bases. The CDR3 extends over 13 amino acids. Germline CDR1 is MDHEN and CDR2 is SYDVKM. Trimming took 5 bases from V and 7 from J, leaving 14 bases between them.